This T cell receptor beta chain was sequenced in a study of T cell clones after liver transplantation. Looking at the study overall: TCRbeta sequencing after a pre-transplant mixed lymphocyte reaction identified graft-donor-reactive clones, later tracked in post-transplant blood. HCV positivity affected three of eight recipients; the rest lacked autoimmune or viral indications. Standard immunosuppression, with no induction, continued until 12-24 months after transplant. Tolerance: complete withdrawal held at least one year, liver enzymes staying within twice normal.

V was trimmed by 3 bases and J by 6 bases, leaving 14 bases between them. This CDR3 is 14 amino acids long. Germline assignment: CDR1 SGHTA and CDR2 FQGNSA. Sequencing used immunoSEQ multiplex PCR; TCRdb keeps in-frame clones, though not all of them. The data hold some 70,000 clones, with about nine tenths observed a single time. The sequencing here drew on CD4+ T cells from blood, taken before liver transplant. The sequence was obtained from a human donor who received a liver transplant. This chain connects TRBV7-2 to TRBJ1-1; D gene unclear. CDR3 sequence reads: CASSFNTYSSEAFF. As DNA, the CDR3 is TGTGCCAGCAGCTTTAACACGTATTCTTCTGAAGCTTTCTTT. Complete variable domain (other parts from reference TRBV7-2 and TRBJ1-1): GAGVSQSPSNKVTEKGKDVELRCDPISGHTALYWYRQSLGQGLEFLIYFQGNSAPDKSGLPSDRFSAERTGGSVSTLTIQRTQQEDSAVYLCASSFNTYSSEAFFGQGTRLTVV.